The present T cell receptor (beta chain) was sequenced within a study of blood T cell repertoires in COVID-19. Study details: Sites across the United States, Italy and Spain contributed samples from acute and convalescent COVID-19. Nucleic acid was either cDNA or gDNA, and it came from T cells, B-cell-depleted T cells, or PBMCs.

Per the study methods: Reference gene primer amplification gave nucleated cell count estimates. Assay used: immunoSEQ multiplex PCR; TCRdb lists only in-frame clones, some missing. From that table come the V and J calls and clone size; the DNA was used to work out D and trimming. The top ten clones hold around 1.5% of a sample with some 200,000 clones, approximately 80% of them seen once. Germline V CDR1 and CDR2: MNHEY, SVGEGT. The CDR3 consists of 17 residues. The ends lost 5 bases at V and 0 bases at J; junction bases unmatched: 7. The clonotype originates from a middle-aged woman who had recovered from COVID-19. The sample comprised peripheral blood. The chain carries TRBV6-2 or TRBV6-3 and TRBJ2-3; 11 nucleotides align to TRBD2. The CDR3 spells CASSPTSGKGSTDTQYF. For the CDR3, the DNA is TGTGCCAGCAGTCCGACTAGCGGGAAAGGTAGCACAGATACGCAGTATTTT.